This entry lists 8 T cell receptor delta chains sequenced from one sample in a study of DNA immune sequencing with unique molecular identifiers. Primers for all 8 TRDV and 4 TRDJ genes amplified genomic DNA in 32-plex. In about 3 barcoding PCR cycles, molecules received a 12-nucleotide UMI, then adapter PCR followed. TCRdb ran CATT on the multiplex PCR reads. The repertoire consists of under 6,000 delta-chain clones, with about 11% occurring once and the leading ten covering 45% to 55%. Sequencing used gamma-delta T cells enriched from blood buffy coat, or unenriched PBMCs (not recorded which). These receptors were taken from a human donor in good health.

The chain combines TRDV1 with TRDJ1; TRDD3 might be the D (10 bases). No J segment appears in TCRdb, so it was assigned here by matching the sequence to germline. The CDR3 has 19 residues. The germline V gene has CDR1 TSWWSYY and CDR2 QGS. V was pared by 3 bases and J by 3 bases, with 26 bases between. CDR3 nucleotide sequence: TGTGCTCTTGGGGAGTACCTTCCTACATGGGGGATACTCGCCGATAAACTCATCTTT. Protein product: CALGEYLPTWGILADKLIF.

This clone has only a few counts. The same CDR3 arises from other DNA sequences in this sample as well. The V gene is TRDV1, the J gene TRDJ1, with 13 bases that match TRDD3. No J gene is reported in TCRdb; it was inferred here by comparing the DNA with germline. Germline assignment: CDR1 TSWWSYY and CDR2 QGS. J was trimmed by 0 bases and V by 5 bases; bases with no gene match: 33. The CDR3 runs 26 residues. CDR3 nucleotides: TGTGCTCTTGGGAGTGATTCCTACTTTTCTCCCTACTGGGGGATACGTCCGACAAAGTACACCGATAAACTCATCTTT. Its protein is CALGSDSYFSPYWGIRPTKYTDKLIF.

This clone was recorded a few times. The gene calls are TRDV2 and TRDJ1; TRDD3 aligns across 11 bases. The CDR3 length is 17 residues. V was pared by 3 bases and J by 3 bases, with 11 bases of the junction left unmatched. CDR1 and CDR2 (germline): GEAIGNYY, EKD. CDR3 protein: CACDSLMGDTQADKLIF. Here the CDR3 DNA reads TGTGCCTGTGACTCGCTGATGGGGGATACGCAGGCCGATAAACTCATCTTT.

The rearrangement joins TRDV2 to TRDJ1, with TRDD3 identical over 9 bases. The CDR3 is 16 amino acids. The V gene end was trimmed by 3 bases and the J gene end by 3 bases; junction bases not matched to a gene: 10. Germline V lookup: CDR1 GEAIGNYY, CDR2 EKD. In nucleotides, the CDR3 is TGTGCCTGTGACCGTACTGGGGGACTACCCCCCGATAAACTCATCTTT. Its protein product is CACDRTGGLPPDKLIF.

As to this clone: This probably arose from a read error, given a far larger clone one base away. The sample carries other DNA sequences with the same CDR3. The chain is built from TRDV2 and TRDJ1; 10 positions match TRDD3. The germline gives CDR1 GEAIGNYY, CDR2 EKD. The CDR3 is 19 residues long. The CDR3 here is CACDSPDHTGGFFTDKLIF. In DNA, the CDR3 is TGTGCCTGTGACTCGCCGGACCATACTGGGGGATTCTTCACCGACAAACTCATCTTT.

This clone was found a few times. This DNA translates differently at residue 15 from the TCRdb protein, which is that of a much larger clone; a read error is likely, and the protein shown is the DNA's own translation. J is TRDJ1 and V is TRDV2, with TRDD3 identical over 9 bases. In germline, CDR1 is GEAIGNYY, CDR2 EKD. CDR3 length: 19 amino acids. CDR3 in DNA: TGTGCCTGTGACACCTTGTCTTTACTGGGGGAAGAGTACACCGGTAAACTCATCTTT. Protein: CACDTLSLLGEEYTGKLIF.

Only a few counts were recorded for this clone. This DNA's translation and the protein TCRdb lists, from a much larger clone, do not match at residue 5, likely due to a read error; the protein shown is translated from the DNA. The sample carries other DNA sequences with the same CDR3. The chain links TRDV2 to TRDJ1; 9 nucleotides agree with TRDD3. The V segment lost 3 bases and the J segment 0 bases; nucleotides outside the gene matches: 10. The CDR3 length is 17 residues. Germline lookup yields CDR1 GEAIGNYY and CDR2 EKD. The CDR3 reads CACDSLGDGKYTDKLIF. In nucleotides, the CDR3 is TGTGCCTGTGACTCTCTGGGGGATGGAAAGTACACCGATAAACTCATCTTT.

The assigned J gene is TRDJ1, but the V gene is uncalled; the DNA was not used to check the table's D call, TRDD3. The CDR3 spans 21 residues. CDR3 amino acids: CACDTVASKLRTGGYAAKLIF. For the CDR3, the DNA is TGTGCCTGTGACACCGTGGCTTCCAAGCTCCGTACTGGGGGATACGCCGCAAAACTCATCTTT.